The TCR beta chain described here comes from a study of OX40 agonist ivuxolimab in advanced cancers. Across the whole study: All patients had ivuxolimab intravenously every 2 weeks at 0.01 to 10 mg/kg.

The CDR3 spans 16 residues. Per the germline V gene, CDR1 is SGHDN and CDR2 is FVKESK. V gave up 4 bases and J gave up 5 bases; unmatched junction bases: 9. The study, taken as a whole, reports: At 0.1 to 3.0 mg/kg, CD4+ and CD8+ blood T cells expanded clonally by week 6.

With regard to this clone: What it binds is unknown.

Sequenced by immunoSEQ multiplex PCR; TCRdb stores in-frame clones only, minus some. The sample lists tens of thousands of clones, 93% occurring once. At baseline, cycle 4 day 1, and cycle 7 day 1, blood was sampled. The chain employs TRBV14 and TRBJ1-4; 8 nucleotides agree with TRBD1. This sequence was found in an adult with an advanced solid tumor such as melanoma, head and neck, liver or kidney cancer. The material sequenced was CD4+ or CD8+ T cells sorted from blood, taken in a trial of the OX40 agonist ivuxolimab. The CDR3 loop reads CASSRRWTGRNEKLFF. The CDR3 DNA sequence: TGTGCCAGCAGCCGACGCTGGACAGGGAGGAATGAAAAACTGTTTTTT.